This T cell receptor beta chain appears in the sequencing data of a study of control samples from healthy donors and cancer patients. In germline, CDR1 is MNHEY, CDR2 SVGAGI. There are 14 residues in the CDR3. Trimming at V came to 6 bases and at J to 4 bases, leaving 5 bases not matched to a gene. The method was immunoSEQ multiplex PCR; TCRdb's version includes in-frame clones alone and lacks a portion of them. This table holds 130,000 or so clones, 80% to 95% found once. In its sample, this clone was seen a few times. The chain links TRBV6-5 to TRBJ2-2; 7 bases are a match to TRBD1. The TCR was taken from a man between 40 and 49 years old in good health. The sequenced material came from blood. CDR3 loop: CASRTGLVTGELFF. Here the CDR3 DNA reads TGTGCCAGCAGGACAGGGCTGGTCACCGGGGAGCTGTTTTTT.